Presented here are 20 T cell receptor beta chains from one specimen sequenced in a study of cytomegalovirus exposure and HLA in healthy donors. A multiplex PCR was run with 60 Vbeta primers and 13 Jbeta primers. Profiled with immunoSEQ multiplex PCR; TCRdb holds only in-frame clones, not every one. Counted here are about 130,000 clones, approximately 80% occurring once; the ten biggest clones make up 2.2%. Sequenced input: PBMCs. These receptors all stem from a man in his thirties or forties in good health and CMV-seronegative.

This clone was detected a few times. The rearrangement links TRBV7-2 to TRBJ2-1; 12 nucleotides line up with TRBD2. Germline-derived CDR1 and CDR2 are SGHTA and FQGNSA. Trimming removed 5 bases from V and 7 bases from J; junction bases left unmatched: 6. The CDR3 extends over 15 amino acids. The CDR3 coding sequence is TGTGCCAGCAGCCCTGGACTAGCGGGATTTAATGAGCAGTTCTTC. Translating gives CASSPGLAGFNEQFF.

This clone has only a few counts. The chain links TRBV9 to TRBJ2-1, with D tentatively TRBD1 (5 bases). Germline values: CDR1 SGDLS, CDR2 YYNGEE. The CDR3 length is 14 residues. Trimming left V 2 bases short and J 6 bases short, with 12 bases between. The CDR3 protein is CASSVDTRINEQFF. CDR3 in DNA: TGTGCCAGCAGCGTGGACACGAGAATCAATGAGCAGTTCTTC.

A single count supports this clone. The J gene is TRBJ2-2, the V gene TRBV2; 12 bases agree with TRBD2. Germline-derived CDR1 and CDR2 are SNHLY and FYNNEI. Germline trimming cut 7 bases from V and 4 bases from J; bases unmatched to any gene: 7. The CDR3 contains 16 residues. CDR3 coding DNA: TGTGCCAGCACCCCGACTAGCGGGAGTCTCACCGGGGAGCTGTTTTTT. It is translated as CASTPTSGSLTGELFF.

The DNA of the CDR3 is TGTGCCAGCGGAACAGGGGCCACTAATGAAAAACTGTTTTTT. Its protein product is CASGTGATNEKLFF. This sequence joins TRBV6-5 and TRBJ1-4; 7 bases line up with TRBD1. V was pared by 8 bases and J by 2 bases, with 5 bases of the junction left unmatched. This CDR3 is built from 14 residues. CDR1 and CDR2 (germline): MNHEY, SVGAGI.

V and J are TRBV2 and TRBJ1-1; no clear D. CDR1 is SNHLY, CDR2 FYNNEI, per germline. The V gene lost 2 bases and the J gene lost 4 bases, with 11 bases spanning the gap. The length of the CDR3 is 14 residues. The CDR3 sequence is CASSELRLGTEAFF. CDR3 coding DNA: TGTGCCAGCAGTGAATTGAGGTTGGGCACTGAAGCTTTCTTT.

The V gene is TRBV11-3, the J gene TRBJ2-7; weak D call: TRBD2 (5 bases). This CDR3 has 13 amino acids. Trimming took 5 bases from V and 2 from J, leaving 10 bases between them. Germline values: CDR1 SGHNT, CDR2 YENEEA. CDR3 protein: CASSRAEAYEQYF. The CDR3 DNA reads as TGTGCCAGCAGCCGAGCGGAGGCCTACGAGCAGTACTTC. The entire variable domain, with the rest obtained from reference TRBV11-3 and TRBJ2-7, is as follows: EAGVVQSPRYKIIEKKQPVAFWCNPISGHNTLYWYLQNLGQGPELLIRYENEEAVDDSQLPKDRFSAERLKGVDSTLKIQPAELGDSAVYLCASSRAEAYEQYFGPGTRLTVT.

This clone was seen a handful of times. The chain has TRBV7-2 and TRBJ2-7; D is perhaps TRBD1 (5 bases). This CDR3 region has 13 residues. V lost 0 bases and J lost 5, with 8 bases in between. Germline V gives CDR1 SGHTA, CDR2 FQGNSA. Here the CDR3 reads CASSLAKQDEQYF. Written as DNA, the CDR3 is TGTGCCAGCAGCTTAGCGAAACAGGACGAGCAGTACTTC. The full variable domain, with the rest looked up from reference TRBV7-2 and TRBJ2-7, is GAGVSQSPSNKVTEKGKDVELRCDPISGHTALYWYRQSLGQGLEFLIYFQGNSAPDKSGLPSDRFSAERTGGSVSTLTIQRTQQEDSAVYLCASSLAKQDEQYFGPGTRLTVT.

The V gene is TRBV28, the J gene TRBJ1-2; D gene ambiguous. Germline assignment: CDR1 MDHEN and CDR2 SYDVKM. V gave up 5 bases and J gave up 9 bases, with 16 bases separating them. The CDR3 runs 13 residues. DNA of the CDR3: TGTGCCAGCAGTCGGCCCGGGGTGTCGAGCTACACCTTC. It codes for CASSRPGVSSYTF.

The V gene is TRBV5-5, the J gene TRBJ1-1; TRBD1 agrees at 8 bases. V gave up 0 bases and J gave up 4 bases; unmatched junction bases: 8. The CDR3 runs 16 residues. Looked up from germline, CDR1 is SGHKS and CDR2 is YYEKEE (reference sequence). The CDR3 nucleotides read TGTGCCAGCAGCTTGGGAGAGACAGGGGAGGGCACTGAAGCTTTCTTT. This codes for CASSLGETGEGTEAFF.

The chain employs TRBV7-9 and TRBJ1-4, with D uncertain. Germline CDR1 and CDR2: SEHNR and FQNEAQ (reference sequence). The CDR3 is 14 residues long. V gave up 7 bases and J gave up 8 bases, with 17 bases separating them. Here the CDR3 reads CASTSDGLREKLFF. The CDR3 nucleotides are TGTGCCAGCACCTCGGACGGACTTCGGGAAAAACTGTTTTTT.

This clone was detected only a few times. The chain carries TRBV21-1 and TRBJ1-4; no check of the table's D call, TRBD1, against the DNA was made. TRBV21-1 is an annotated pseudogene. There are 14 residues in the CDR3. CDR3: CASPFGQANEKLFF. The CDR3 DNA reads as TGTGCCAGCCCCTTCGGACAGGCAAATGAAAAACTGTTTTTT.

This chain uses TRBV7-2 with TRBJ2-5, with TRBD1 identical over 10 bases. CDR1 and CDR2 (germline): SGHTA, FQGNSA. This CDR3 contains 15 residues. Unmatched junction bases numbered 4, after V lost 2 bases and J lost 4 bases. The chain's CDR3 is CASSLYGQGGETQYF. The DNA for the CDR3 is TGTGCCAGCAGCTTATATGGACAGGGGGGAGAGACCCAGTACTTC.

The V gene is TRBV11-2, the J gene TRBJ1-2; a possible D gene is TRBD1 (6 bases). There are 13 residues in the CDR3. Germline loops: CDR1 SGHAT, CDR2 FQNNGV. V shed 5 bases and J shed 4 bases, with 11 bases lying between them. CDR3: CASSPRTAYGYTF. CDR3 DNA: TGTGCCAGCAGCCCCCGGACAGCCTATGGCTACACCTTC.

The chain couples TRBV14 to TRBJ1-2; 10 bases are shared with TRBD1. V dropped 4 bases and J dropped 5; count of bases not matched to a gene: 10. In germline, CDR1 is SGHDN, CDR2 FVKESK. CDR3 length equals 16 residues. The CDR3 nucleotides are TGTGCCAGCAGCCCCGCTTTGACAGGGGGCCCTTATGGCTACACCTTC. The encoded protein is CASSPALTGGPYGYTF. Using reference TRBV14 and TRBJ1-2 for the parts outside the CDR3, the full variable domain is EAGVTQFPSHSVIEKGQTVTLRCDPISGHDNLYWYRRVMGKEIKFLLHFVKESKQDESGMPNNRFLAERTGGTYSTLKVQPAELEDSGVYFCASSPALTGGPYGYTFGSGTRLTVV.

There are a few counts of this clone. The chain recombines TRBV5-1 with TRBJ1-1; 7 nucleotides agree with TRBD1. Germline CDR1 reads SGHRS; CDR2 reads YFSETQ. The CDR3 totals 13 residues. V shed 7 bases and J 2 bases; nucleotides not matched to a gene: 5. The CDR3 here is CASRNRGNTEAFF. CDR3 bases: TGCGCCAGCCGAAACAGGGGTAACACTGAAGCTTTCTTT.

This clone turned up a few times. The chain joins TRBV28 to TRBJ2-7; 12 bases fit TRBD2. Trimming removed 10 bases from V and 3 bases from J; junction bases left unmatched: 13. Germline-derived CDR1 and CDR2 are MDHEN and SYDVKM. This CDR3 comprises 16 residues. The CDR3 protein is CANGLAGIIPYYEQYF. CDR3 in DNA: TGTGCCAACGGACTAGCGGGAATCATTCCATACTACGAGCAGTACTTC.

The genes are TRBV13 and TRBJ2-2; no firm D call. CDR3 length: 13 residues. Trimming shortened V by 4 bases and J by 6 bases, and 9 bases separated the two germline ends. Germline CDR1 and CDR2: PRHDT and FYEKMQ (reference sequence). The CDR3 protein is CASSYDTAGELFF. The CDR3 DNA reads TGTGCCAGCAGCTACGACACGGCCGGGGAGCTGTTTTTT.

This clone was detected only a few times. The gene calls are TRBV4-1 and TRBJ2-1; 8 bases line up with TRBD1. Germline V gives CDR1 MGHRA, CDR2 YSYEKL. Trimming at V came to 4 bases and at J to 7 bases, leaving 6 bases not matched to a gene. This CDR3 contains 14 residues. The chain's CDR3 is CASSLWTGRNEQFF. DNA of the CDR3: TGCGCCAGCAGCCTGTGGACAGGGAGGAATGAGCAGTTCTTC.

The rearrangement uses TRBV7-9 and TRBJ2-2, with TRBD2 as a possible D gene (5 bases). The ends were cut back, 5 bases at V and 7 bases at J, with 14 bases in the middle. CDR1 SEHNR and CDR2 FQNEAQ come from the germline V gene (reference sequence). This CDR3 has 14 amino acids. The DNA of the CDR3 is TGTGCCAGCAGCCTAACTCCCGGGGTCGGGGAGCTGTTTTTT. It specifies CASSLTPGVGELFF.

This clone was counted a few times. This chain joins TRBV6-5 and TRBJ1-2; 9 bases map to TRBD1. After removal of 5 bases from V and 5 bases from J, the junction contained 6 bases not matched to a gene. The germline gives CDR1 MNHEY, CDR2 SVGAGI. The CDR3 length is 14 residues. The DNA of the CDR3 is TGTGCCAGCAGTACCCCCGGGACAGGGTATGGCTACACCTTC. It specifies CASSTPGTGYGYTF.